The next 8 T cell receptor beta chains were all read from a single sample in a study of cytomegalovirus exposure and HLA in healthy donors. Repertoires were generated with immunoSEQ multiplex PCR, while TCRdb's copy carries only in-frame clones and drops some. This table has around 300,000 clones, about 90% appearing once. Sequenced material: PBMCs. These receptors were collected from a woman aged 30 to 39 in good health and CMV-seropositive.

The chain uses TRBV5-1 and TRBJ2-1, with 8 positions matching TRBD2. The CDR3 has 17 residues. Germline V CDR1 and CDR2: SGHRS, YFSETQ. J gave up 2 bases and V 4 bases, and 11 bases lay outside the gene matches. This CDR3 reads CASSLDGSGRAYNEQFF. CDR3 nucleotides: TGCGCCAGCAGCCTCGATGGGAGCGGGAGAGCCTACAATGAGCAGTTCTTC.

CDR3 bases: TGTGCCAGCAGCTTCGGGACAGCTAATGAAAAACTGTTTTTT. Amino acids: CASSFGTANEKLFF. V gene TRBV7-2 combines with J gene TRBJ1-4, with 7 bases identical to TRBD1. Germline CDR1 is SGHTA and CDR2 is FQGNSA. V lost 3 bases, J lost 3 bases, and 1 base stayed unmatched. The CDR3 is made up of 14 amino acids.

This clone was recorded a few times. This chain connects TRBV7-9 to TRBJ1-1; D gene uncertain. Germline V gene sequence: CDR1 SEHNR, CDR2 FQNEAQ (reference sequence). The germline V and J ends were trimmed by 1 base and 2 bases, with 11 bases remaining between them. This CDR3 spans 15 amino acids. The CDR3 loop is CASSLVARRNTEAFF. CDR3 DNA: TGTGCCAGCAGCTTAGTAGCGAGGAGAAACACTGAAGCTTTCTTT.

This clone was found once. The junction does not match germline at one end; this may be a read error. The chain employs TRBV27 and TRBJ2-7; 9 bases are a match to TRBD2. Per the germline V gene, CDR1 is MNHEY and CDR2 is SMNVEV (reference sequence). This CDR3 comprises 15 residues. As DNA, the CDR3 is TGTGCCAGCAGTTTAATTTCGGGACTAGCTTTCCCCTTGGGCTTC. Encoded protein: CASSLISGLAFPLGF.

This clone was seen once. The chain is built from TRBV28 and TRBJ1-1; tentative D call: TRBD1 (6 bases). Looked up from germline, CDR1 is MDHEN and CDR2 is SYDVKM. The CDR3 loop spans 14 amino acids. V was trimmed by 2 bases and J by 6 bases, leaving 13 bases between them. The CDR3 coding sequence is TGTGCCAGCAGTTTAGTCACAGGGTTACCTGAAGCTTTCTTT. Translating gives CASSLVTGLPEAFF.

The chain carries TRBV29-1 and TRBJ2-7, with TRBD2 matching 13 bases. Germline CDR1 SQVTM, CDR2 ANQGSEA. The CDR3 contains 16 residues. V lost 4 bases to trimming and J lost 4 bases; unmatched junction nucleotides: 10. CDR3 residues: CSVVLLAGGGTYEQYF. In DNA form, the CDR3 reads TGCAGCGTTGTACTACTAGCGGGAGGGGGCACGTACGAGCAGTACTTC.

The chain has TRBV5-1 and TRBJ2-5, with D possibly TRBD1 on 5 matching bases. This CDR3 contains 14 residues. Trimming stripped 0 bases from V and 4 bases from J, with 10 bases between. The germline CDR1 and CDR2 sequences are SGHRS and YFSETQ. The CDR3 DNA reads TGCGCCAGCAGCTTGGCCCCACAGGCAGAGACCCAGTACTTC. It codes for CASSLAPQAETQYF.

The chain employs TRBV6-6 and TRBJ2-7; D possibly uses TRBD1 or TRBD2 (5 bases each). Germline V lookup: CDR1 MNHNY, CDR2 SVGAGI (reference sequence). The CDR3 length is 15 residues. V was shortened by 7 bases and J by 0 bases, with 16 bases between the two germline ends. The CDR3 bases are TGTGCCAGCACCGAAGCCCCCGGGACCTCCTACGAGCAGTACTTC. Amino acids: CASTEAPGTSYEQYF.